This T cell receptor (beta chain) came from a study of spatial heterogeneity in lung cancer. MiXCR, applied by TCRdb to the 5' RACE reads, yields one record per CDR3 protein. In the table there are approximately 47,000 distinct CDR3 sequences, around 7.6% of which are singletons. Germline CDR1 is LNHDA and CDR2 is SQIVND (reference sequence). The CDR3 extends over 15 amino acids. V was trimmed by 1 base and J by 5 bases, leaving 14 bases between them. The time point: sample taken at primary tumor resection. The input material, whole RNA from tumor, nontumor lung or frozen PBMC, was sequenced unsorted.

The chain employs TRBV19 and TRBJ2-5; D perhaps matches TRBD1 (5 bases). The source is a female donor with early-stage non-small cell lung cancer. The starting material was PBMCs, obtained at surgery. Here the CDR3 DNA reads TGTGCCAGTAGTATAGGGCAGGGTACGGCGGAGACCCAGTACTTC. This translates into CASSIGQGTAETQYF.